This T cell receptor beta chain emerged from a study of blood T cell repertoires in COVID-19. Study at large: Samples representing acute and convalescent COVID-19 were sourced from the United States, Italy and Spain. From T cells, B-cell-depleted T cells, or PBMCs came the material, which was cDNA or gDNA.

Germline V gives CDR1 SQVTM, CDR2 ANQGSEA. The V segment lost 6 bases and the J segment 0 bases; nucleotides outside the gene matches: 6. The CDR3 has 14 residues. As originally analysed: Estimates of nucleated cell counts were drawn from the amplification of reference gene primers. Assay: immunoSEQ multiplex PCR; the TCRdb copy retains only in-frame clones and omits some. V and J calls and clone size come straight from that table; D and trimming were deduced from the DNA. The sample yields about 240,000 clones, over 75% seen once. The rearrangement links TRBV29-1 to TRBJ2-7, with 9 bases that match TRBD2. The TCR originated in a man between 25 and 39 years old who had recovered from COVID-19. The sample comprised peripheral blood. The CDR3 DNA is TGCAGCGTCTGGAGCGGGGGGCCCTCCTACGAGCAGTACTTC. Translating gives CSVWSGGPSYEQYF.